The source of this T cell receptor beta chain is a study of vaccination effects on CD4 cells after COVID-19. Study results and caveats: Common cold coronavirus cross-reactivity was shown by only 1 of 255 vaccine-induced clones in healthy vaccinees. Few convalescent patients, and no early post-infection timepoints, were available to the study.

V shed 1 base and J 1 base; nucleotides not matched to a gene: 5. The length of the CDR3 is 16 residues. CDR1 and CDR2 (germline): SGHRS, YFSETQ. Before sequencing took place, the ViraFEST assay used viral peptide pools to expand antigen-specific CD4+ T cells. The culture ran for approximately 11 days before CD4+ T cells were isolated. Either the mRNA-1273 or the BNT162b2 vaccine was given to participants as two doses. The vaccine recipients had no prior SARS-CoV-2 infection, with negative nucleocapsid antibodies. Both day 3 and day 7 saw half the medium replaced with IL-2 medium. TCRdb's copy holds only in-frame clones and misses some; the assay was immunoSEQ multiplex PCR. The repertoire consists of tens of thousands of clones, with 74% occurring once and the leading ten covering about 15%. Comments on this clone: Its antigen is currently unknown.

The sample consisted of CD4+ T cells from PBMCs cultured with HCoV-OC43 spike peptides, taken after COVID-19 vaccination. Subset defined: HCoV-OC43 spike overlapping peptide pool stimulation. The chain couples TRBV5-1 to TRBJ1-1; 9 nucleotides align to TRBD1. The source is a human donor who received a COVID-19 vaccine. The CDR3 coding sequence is TGCGCCAGCAGCTTGACTCCGGGACAGGGGAACACTGAAGCTTTCTTT. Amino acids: CASSLTPGQGNTEAFF. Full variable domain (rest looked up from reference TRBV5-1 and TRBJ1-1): KAGVTQTPRYLIKTRGQQVTLSCSPISGHRSVSWYQQTPGQGLQFLFEYFSETQRNKGNFPGRFSGRQFSNSRSEMNVSTLELGDSALYLCASSLTPGQGNTEAFFGQGTRLTVV.